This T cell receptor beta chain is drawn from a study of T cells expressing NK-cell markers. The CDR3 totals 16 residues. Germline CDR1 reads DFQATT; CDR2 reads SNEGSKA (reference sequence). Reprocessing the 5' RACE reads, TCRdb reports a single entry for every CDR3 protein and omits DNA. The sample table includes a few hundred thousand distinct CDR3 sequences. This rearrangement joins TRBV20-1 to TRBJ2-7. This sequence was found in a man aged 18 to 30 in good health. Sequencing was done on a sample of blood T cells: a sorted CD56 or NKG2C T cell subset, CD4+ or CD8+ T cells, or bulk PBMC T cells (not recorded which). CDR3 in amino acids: CSARDLGRGSLYEQYF.